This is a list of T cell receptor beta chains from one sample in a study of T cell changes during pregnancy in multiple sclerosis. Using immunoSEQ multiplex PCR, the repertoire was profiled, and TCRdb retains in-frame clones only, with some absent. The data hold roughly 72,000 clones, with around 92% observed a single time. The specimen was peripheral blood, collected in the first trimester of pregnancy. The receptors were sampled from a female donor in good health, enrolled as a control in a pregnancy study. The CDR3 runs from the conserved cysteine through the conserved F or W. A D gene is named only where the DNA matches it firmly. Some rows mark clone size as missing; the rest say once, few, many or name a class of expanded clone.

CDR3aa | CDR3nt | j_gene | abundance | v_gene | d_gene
CASSYGSLATNEKLFF | TGTGCCAGCAGTTACGGCTCGCTTGCAACTAATGAAAAACTGTTTTTT | TRBJ1-4 | . | TRBV6-5 | .
CASSDKLAGELFF | TGTGCCAGCAGTGATAAACTAGCCGGGGAGCTGTTTTTT | TRBJ2-2 | . | TRBV2 | .
CAWSVRSGQGQPQHF | TGTGCCTGGAGTGTACGGTCAGGGCAAGGGCAGCCCCAGCATTTT | TRBJ1-5 | . | TRBV30 | .
CASSLLGGLNEQFF | TGTGCCAGCAGCCTATTAGGGGGACTAAATGAGCAGTTCTTC | TRBJ2-1 | . | TRBV7-8 | .
CSARAGGYTF | TGCAGTGCTAGAGCGGGTGGCTACACCTTC | TRBJ1-2 | once | TRBV20-1 | .
CASSETTSGTYNEQFF | TGTGCCAGCAGTGAAACGACTAGCGGGACCTACAATGAGCAGTTCTTC | TRBJ2-1 | . | TRBV28 | TRBD2
CASSERGGGLETQYF | TGTGCCAGCAGCGAGCGGGGGGGCGGGTTAGAGACCCAGTACTTC | TRBJ2-5 | . | TRBV11-2 | TRBD2
CASSLGSSYNEQFF | TGTGCCAGCAGCTTAGGAAGTAGCTACAATGAGCAGTTCTTC | TRBJ2-1 | . | TRBV11-2 | .
CASSAGGTIYF | TGTGCCAGCTCCGCCGGGGGGACCATATATTTT | TRBJ1-3 | . | TRBV18 | .
CASSRDRGTFYEQYF | TGTGCCAGCAGTCGTGACAGGGGCACCTTCTACGAGCAGTACTTC | TRBJ2-7 | . | TRBV6-5 | TRBD1
CASSYGDSTDTQYF | TGCGCCAGCAGCTATGGAGACAGCACAGATACGCAGTATTTT | TRBJ2-3 | . | TRBV5-1 | .
CASRRDRGTGELFF | TGCGCCAGCAGACGGGACAGGGGCACCGGGGAGCTGTTTTTT | TRBJ2-2 | . | TRBV10-1 | TRBD1
CASSSYPGQGLNSPLHF | TGTGCCAGCAGTTCATATCCGGGACAGGGGCTAAACTCACCCCTCCACTTT | TRBJ1-6 | . | TRBV27 | TRBD1
CASSRGPSGEQYF | TGTGCCAGCAGCCGAGGGCCCTCTGGGGAGCAGTACTTC | TRBJ2-7 | . | TRBV28 | .
CASSLRQGQGEKLFF | TGTGCCAGCAGCTTAAGGCAGGGACAGGGTGAAAAACTGTTTTTT | TRBJ1-4 | . | TRBV7-9 | TRBD1
CASSLAGGSQGNSPLHF | TGTGCCAGCAGCTTAGCGGGGGGGTCTCAGGGAAATTCACCCCTCCACTTT | TRBJ1-6 | . | TRBV7-2 | .
CASSESSGSLTGELFF | TGCGCCAGCAGTGAATCAAGCGGGAGCTTGACCGGGGAGCTGTTTTTT | TRBJ2-2 | few | TRBV10-1 | TRBD2
CASSPRTEAFF | TGTGCCAGCAGCCCCCGGACAGAAGCTTTCTTT | TRBJ1-1 | . | TRBV7-2 | .
CASSGQGSGQPQHF | TGTGCCAGCAGTGGACAGGGGTCAGGTCAGCCCCAGCATTTT | TRBJ1-5 | . | TRBV2 | TRBD1
CASHTGVEETQYF | TGCGCCAGCCACACCGGGGTGGAAGAGACCCAGTACTTC | TRBJ2-5 | . | TRBV5-1 | .
CASSPRMEVKNTEAFF | TGTGCCAGCAGCCCGCGGATGGAAGTGAAGAACACTGAAGCTTTCTTT | TRBJ1-1 | . | TRBV7-9 | .
CASSIDDRAAYEQYF | TGTGCCAGTAGTATAGACGACAGGGCCGCCTACGAGCAGTACTTC | TRBJ2-7 | . | TRBV19 | TRBD1
CAISGLGGETQYF | TGTGCCATCAGTGGCCTCGGGGGAGAGACCCAGTACTTC | TRBJ2-5 | . | TRBV10-3 | .
CSISGGYTDTQYF | TGCAGCATCTCAGGGGGATATACAGATACGCAGTATTTT | TRBJ2-3 | . | TRBV29-1 | TRBD1
CASSSRQGIGYGYTF | TGCGCCAGCAGCTCCCGACAGGGAATAGGGTATGGCTACACCTTC | TRBJ1-2 | . | TRBV5-1 | TRBD1
CASSPAGGYEQYF | TGCGCCAGCAGCCCCGCGGGAGGATACGAGCAGTACTTC | TRBJ2-7 | . | TRBV4-3 | TRBD2
CASSIDRDQPQHF | TGTGCCAGTAGTATTGACAGGGATCAGCCCCAGCATTTT | TRBJ1-5 | once | TRBV19 | TRBD1
CASSFSQGTIEKLFF | TGTGCCAGCAGCTTCTCACAGGGGACGATCGAAAAACTGTTTTTT | TRBJ1-4 | many | TRBV11-2 | TRBD1
CASSPGTANEKLFF | TGCGCCAGCAGCCCCGGGACAGCAAATGAAAAACTGTTTTTT | TRBJ1-4 | few | TRBV5-1 | TRBD1
CASSSQWGGNSPLHF | TGTGCCAGCAGCTCACAGTGGGGAGGTAATTCACCCCTCCACTTT | TRBJ1-6 | . | TRBV7-9 | .
CASKRMDRGSYGYTF | TGTGCCAGTAAACGCATGGACAGGGGTTCCTATGGCTACACCTTC | TRBJ1-2 | few | TRBV19 | TRBD1
CAWKKNSGAGETQYF | TGTGCCTGGAAAAAAAATTCAGGGGCCGGGGAGACCCAGTACTTC | TRBJ2-5 | . | TRBV30 | .
CASSLSGIYGYTF | TGCGCCAGCAGCTTGTCCGGGATCTATGGCTACACCTTC | TRBJ1-2 | . | TRBV5-1 | .
CASSEGSGDYGYTF | TGTGCCAGCAGTGAGGGGTCCGGGGACTATGGCTACACCTTC | TRBJ1-2 | . | TRBV6-4 | .
CASSSRQGIAYNEQFF | TGTGCCAGCTCATCTCGACAGGGGATCGCCTACAATGAGCAGTTCTTC | TRBJ2-1 | . | TRBV18 | TRBD1
CASRGDSPNSPLHF | TGTGCCAGCAGGGGGGACAGCCCGAATTCACCCCTCCACTTT | TRBJ1-6 | . | TRBV2 | TRBD1
CASSRAPGQGREKLFF | TGCGCCAGCAGCCGAGCTCCGGGACAGGGGCGAGAAAAACTGTTTTTT | TRBJ1-4 | . | TRBV4-3 | TRBD1
CASSSPTANYGYTF | TGTGCCAGCAGTTCACCGACAGCTAACTATGGCTACACCTTC | TRBJ1-2 | . | TRBV6-5 | .
CASSSILSTDTQYF | TGTGCCAGCAGTTCCATCCTAAGCACAGATACGCAGTATTTT | TRBJ2-3 | . | TRBV28 | .
CAISEGGREWETQYF | TGTGCCATCAGTGAGGGGGGCAGGGAGTGGGAGACCCAGTACTTC | TRBJ2-5 | . | TRBV10-3 | .
CAISESRPGLVRTDTQYF | TGTGCCATCAGTGAGTCGAGACCGGGACTCGTAAGGACAGATACGCAGTATTTT | TRBJ2-3 | . | TRBV10-3 | .
CASSEARGYRDGYTF | TGTGCCAGCAGTGAAGCTCGAGGCTACAGGGATGGCTACACCTTC | TRBJ1-2 | many | TRBV2 | .
CASSYASGTDTQYF | TGTGCCAGCAGTTACGCTAGCGGTACAGATACGCAGTATTTT | TRBJ2-3 | . | TRBV6-6 | TRBD2
CASSLAGTSDYEQYF | TGTGCCAGCAGCTTAGCCGGGACTAGCGATTACGAGCAGTACTTC | TRBJ2-7 | . | TRBV7-2 | TRBD2
CASKGDYFNEKLFF | TGTGCCAGTAAAGGGGACTACTTTAATGAAAAACTGTTTTTT | TRBJ1-4 | . | TRBV2 | .
CASSPNVAGYEQYF | TGTGCCAGCAGCCCGAATGTTGCGGGCTACGAGCAGTACTTC | TRBJ2-7 | . | TRBV5-6 | .
CASSHDSVPRGYTF | TGCGCCAGCAGCCATGACAGCGTCCCGAGAGGCTACACCTTC | TRBJ1-2 | once | TRBV4-3 | .
CASSVLADSTDTQYF | TGCGCCAGCAGCGTTCTAGCGGACAGCACAGATACGCAGTATTTT | TRBJ2-3 | . | TRBV5-1 | TRBD2
CASSLGLAGGSYEQYF | TGTGCCAGCAGCTTGGGACTAGCGGGAGGCTCCTACGAGCAGTACTTC | TRBJ2-7 | once | TRBV7-6 | TRBD2
CASSPGSTPGAFF | TGTGCCAGCTCACCGGGTAGTACCCCGGGAGCTTTCTTT | TRBJ1-1 | . | TRBV18 | .
CASSPGQQETQYF | TGTGCCAGCTCACCAGGCCAGCAAGAGACCCAGTACTTC | TRBJ2-5 | once | TRBV18 | .
CASSFRGGGAEYEQYF | TGCGCCAGCAGCTTCCGAGGGGGGGGCGCCGAATACGAGCAGTACTTC | TRBJ2-7 | . | TRBV5-1 | .
CASSIGGVANVLTF | TGTGCCAGTAGTATAGGAGGTGTGGCCAACGTCCTGACTTTC | TRBJ2-6 | . | TRBV19 | .
CASSQDTSGGTDTQYF | TGTGCCAGCAGCCAAGATACTAGCGGGGGTACAGATACGCAGTATTTT | TRBJ2-3 | . | TRBV4-2 | TRBD2
CASTGTATNYGYTF | TGTGCCAGCACCGGGACAGCAACTAACTATGGCTACACCTTC | TRBJ1-2 | . | TRBV9 | TRBD1
CASSLEILKNTEAFF | TGCGCCAGCAGTCTTGAGATACTGAAGAACACTGAAGCTTTCTTT | TRBJ1-1 | . | TRBV5-1 | .
CASSLESIAFF | TGCGCCAGCAGCTTGGAATCAATAGCTTTCTTT | TRBJ1-1 | . | TRBV5-1 | .
CASSRGGTEAFF | TGTGCCAGTAGTCGCGGGGGCACTGAAGCTTTCTTT | TRBJ1-1 | . | TRBV19 | .
CASRWGGAGQPQHF | TGTGCCAGCAGGTGGGGAGGGGCGGGTCAGCCCCAGCATTTT | TRBJ1-5 | . | TRBV27 | .
CASSPPGQALGRGETQYF | TGCGCCAGCAGCCCCCCGGGACAGGCACTGGGGAGGGGAGAGACCCAGTACTTC | TRBJ2-5 | . | TRBV5-1 | .